The clone carrying this T cell receptor beta chain was picked up many times. The entry originates in a study of CD8+CD57+ T cells in acquired aplastic anemia. Study information: DNA per sorted CD4+ or CD8+ sample ranged about 0.17 to 27.4 ug, averaging roughly 3.2 ug.

The CDR3 totals 17 residues. Germline V lookup: CDR1 SGHRS, CDR2 YFSETQ. V was pared by 0 bases and J by 0 bases, with 12 bases between. According to the study, genomic DNA was the template for TCR beta VDJ and CDR3 profiling. TCRdb used MiXCR to reprocess the reads, holding one entry per CDR3 protein. Found here are some 160,000 distinct CDR3 sequences, around 47% of them singletons; the top ten hold about 2.9%. Only patients with CD8+CD57+ cell expansion on flow cytometry were chosen for sequencing. Diagnosis of severe acquired aplastic anemia applied to all patients. No therapy had been given to the patients at the time of blood sampling.

The sample consisted of sorted CD4+, CD8+, or CD8+CD57+ T cells (not recorded which) from PBMCs. This chain joins TRBV5-1 and TRBJ1-4, with no clear D. The sequence was collected from a human donor with aplastic anemia. CDR3 loop: CASSLAGQAATNEKLFF. DNA for the CDR3: TGCGCCAGCAGCTTGGCCGGCCAGGCTGCAACTAATGAAAAACTGTTTTTT.